Listed below are T cell receptor beta chains from one sample, sequenced in a study of T cells in pancreatic ductal adenocarcinoma. Data came from immunoSEQ multiplex PCR; TCRdb stores just in-frame clones and leaves some out. The table includes approximately 12,000 clones, about nine tenths detected once. Material: PBMCs. The receptors stem from a human donor with pancreatic ductal adenocarcinoma. Both conserved end residues are part of each CDR3.

>TRBV5-1|TRBJ2-7
CASRPQVWEQYF
>TRBV4-2|TRBJ2-2
CASSQVGQSAGELFF
>TRBV5-3|TRBJ2-1
CARSCQGLGFPYNEQFF
>TRBV6-6|TRBJ1-4
CASRSRPAMGEKLFF
>TRBV5-1|TRBJ2-7
CASSLDGSVVYEQYF
>TRBV7-9|TRBJ2-7
CASSLRTGTPRSFYEQYF
>TRBV14|TRBJ2-7
CASSLGGTAAYEQYF
>TRBV11-3|TRBJ1-1
CASSLIAFF
>TRBV29-1|TRBJ2-7
CSVGRGSYEQYF
>TRBV7-8|TRBJ2-7
CASSGLSNGYEQYF
>TRBV6-5|TRBJ2-7
CASTRQETYEQYF
>TRBV5-5|TRBJ2-5
CASSLRSRGGLTQYF
>TRBV2|TRBJ1-5
CASGGQLNQPQHF
>TRBV9|TRBJ2-1
CASSVLGDLEQFF
>TRBV5-1|TRBJ1-4
CASSSQGTANEKLFF
>TRBV29-1|TRBJ2-3
CSVVRDRKDTQYF
>TRBV27|TRBJ1-4
CASSQGPQGFGTNEKLFF
>TRBV7-6|TRBJ2-7
CASSPGTTWEQYF
>TRBV6-6|TRBJ2-5
CASRGQLPAETQYF
>TRBV15|TRBJ2-1
CATSRDNPFGRLSNEQFF
>TRBV5-4|TRBJ2-3
CASSLDLAGGNTDTQYF
>TRBV5-1|TRBJ2-3
CASVQVSGTTDTQYF
>TRBV2|TRBJ2-7
CASSATDRYEQYF
>TRBV9|TRBJ2-3
CASSPTTGRVTDTQYF
>TRBV5-1|TRBJ2-2
CASSPGTGNTGELFF
>TRBV5-5|TRBJ2-7
CASSLLAGGFYEQYF
>TRBV13|TRBJ2-3
CASSLRTSGVSDTQYF
>TRBV11-3|TRBJ2-3
CASSFGTSSTDTQYF
>TRBV19|TRBJ2-7
CASSIGQVRDEQYF
>TRBV6-5|TRBJ2-5
CASSTRISGGKTQYF
>TRBV5-1|TRBJ2-7
CASSLAGREYYEQYF
>TRBV4-2|TRBJ2-5
CASSQELAGGWETQYF
>TRBV6-5|TRBJ1-1
CASSWDRGPRGSEAFF
>TRBV19|TRBJ1-4
CASSNRQLRSEKLFF
>TRBV9|TRBJ2-2
CASTAGGRTGELFF
>TRBV6-1|TRBJ1-1
CASSDRDRGVNTEAFF
>TRBV9|TRBJ2-3
CASSVGTDTQYF
>TRBV2|TRBJ1-6
CASSGGSQYNSPLHF
>TRBV7-8|TRBJ2-7
CASSLRGLGGEQYF